This record looks at one T cell receptor beta chain sequence and its context. Its antigen remains unidentified. This sample is part of a study of cytomegalovirus exposure and HLA in healthy donors. On the study more broadly: A subsequent analysis stated that the 100 to 150 validation repertoires were run on the same platform as the roughly 710 first-cohort repertoires.

Study-wide points: It was confirmed in vitro that three of the CMV-associated chains were specific for CMV antigens. As was reported, the classifier diagnosed cytomegalovirus status with high specificity and sensitivity.

The method was immunoSEQ multiplex PCR; TCRdb's version includes in-frame clones alone and lacks a portion of them. The sample shows 68,000 or so clones, around 95% of them seen only once. The CDR3 has 16 amino acids. V was cut by 0 bases and J by 3 bases, with 12 bases left in between. Germline V gene lookup returns CDR1 MNHNS and CDR2 SASEGT. The receptor was isolated from a young man in good health and CMV-seronegative. The chain employs TRBV6-1 and TRBJ2-1, with D possibly matching TRBD1 (5 bases). The sequenced sample was PBMCs. CDR3 region: CASSEASRVLYNEQFF. In DNA form, the CDR3 reads TGTGCCAGCAGTGAAGCATCCAGGGTACTCTACAATGAGCAGTTCTTC.